This T cell receptor (beta chain) was identified during a study of CD8+ T cells in alopecia areata. As for treatment: oral pan-JAK inhibitor, 5-10 mg twice daily. Extracted from the samples, RNA was reverse transcribed into cDNA to serve as the sequencing template. The method was immunoSEQ multiplex PCR; TCRdb's version includes in-frame clones alone and lacks a portion of them. This table has a few hundred thousand clones, 30% to 40% appearing once. This CDR3 contains 13 residues. V lost 3 bases to trimming and J lost 6 bases, with 8 bases between them. Germline V gene sequence: CDR1 LNHDA, CDR2 SQIVND (reference sequence).

The starting material was CD4+ T cells sorted from blood, obtained around week 31, from a patient treated with tofacitinib. This chain joins TRBV19 and TRBJ2-2, with D uncertain. This sequence originates from a human donor with alopecia areata. CDR3 amino acids: CASSIVSPGELFF. CDR3 DNA sequence: TGTGCCAGTAGTATTGTGTCCCCCGGGGAGCTGTTTTTT.